This TCR beta chain was documented in a study of blood T cell repertoires in COVID-19. The CDR3 has 14 residues. CDR1 and CDR2 (germline): SGDLS, YYNGEE. V shed 3 bases and J 2 bases; nucleotides not matched to a gene: 2. Original data processing: Estimated nucleated cell counts came from reference gene primer amplification. Method: immunoSEQ multiplex PCR; TCRdb's copy keeps in-frame clones and lacks some. The V and J calls and clone size were taken over from that table, and D and trimming were inferred from the DNA. The data hold fewer than 350,000 clones, with approximately 86% observed a single time.

The source material was peripheral blood. The chain couples TRBV9 to TRBJ1-3; 7 nucleotides line up with TRBD1. This receptor was identified in a woman between 70 and 85 years old with COVID-19, enrolled during active disease. CDR3 sequence reads: CASSDRGTGNTIYF. CDR3 DNA sequence: TGTGCCAGCAGCGACAGGGGTACTGGAAACACCATATATTTT.